Below, 28 T cell receptor beta chains from the same sample are listed, as sequenced in a study of T cell repertoires in cytomegalovirus infection. MiXCR was run by TCRdb on the reads, yielding one entry per CDR3 protein. The sample includes around 710,000 distinct CDR3 sequences, 29% of them seen just once. These TCRs' antigens remain unknown. Sequencing used cultured CD8+ T cells from PBMCs, obtained from culture after CMV antigen stimulation. The receptors derive from a human donor in good health (CMV status not recorded). Some clones in this sample may be carry-over from other donors' samples.

This clonotype has more than one count but fewer than ten. The gene calls are TRBV27 and TRBJ2-4; 9 bases are a match to TRBD1. The CDR3 is made up of 15 amino acids. Germline loops: CDR1 MNHEY, CDR2 SMNVEV (reference sequence). V shed 4 bases and J 2 bases; nucleotides not matched to a gene: 3. The CDR3 sequence: CASSYTGGPKNIQYF. The CDR3 bases are TGTGCCAGCAGTTACACAGGGGGCCCCAAAAACATTCAGTACTTC.

J is TRBJ2-1 and V is TRBV6-4, with no clear D. V was cut by 5 bases and J by 4 bases, with 15 bases left in between. This CDR3 region has 15 residues. Germline CDR1 and CDR2: MRHNA and SNTAGT. CDR3 coding DNA: TGTGCCAGCAGTCTCGTGGGCAATGGGTACAATGAGCAGTTCTTC. This gives the protein CASSLVGNGYNEQFF.

This clonotype came up many times. The chain recombines TRBV7-6 with TRBJ2-2; D tentatively fits TRBD1 or TRBD2 (5 bases each). V lost 5 bases and J 3 bases, leaving 16 bases between the germline ends. Germline CDR1 reads SGHVS; CDR2 reads FNYEAQ. This CDR3 spans 16 amino acids. CDR3 in amino acids: CASSGGADKDTGELFF. For the CDR3, the DNA is TGTGCCAGCAGCGGGGGAGCAGATAAGGACACCGGGGAGCTGTTTTTT. The whole variable domain, filled in from reference TRBV7-6 and TRBJ2-2, reads GAGVSQSPRYKVTKRGQDVALRCDPISGHVSLYWYRQALGQGPEFLTYFNYEAQQDKSGLPNDRFSAERPEGSISTLTIQRTEQRDSAMYRCASSGGADKDTGELFFGEGSRLTVL.

The rearrangement joins TRBV4-1 to TRBJ1-5, with 9 bases that match TRBD1. Germline-derived CDR1 and CDR2 are MGHRA and YSYEKL. V gave up 4 bases and J gave up 2 bases; unmatched junction bases: 6. The CDR3 is made up of 16 amino acids. The CDR3, as DNA: TGCGCCAGCAGCCGCTCCACAGGGGGCGGCAATCAGCCCCAGCATTTT. Encoded protein: CASSRSTGGGNQPQHF.

V gene TRBV9 combines with J gene TRBJ1-1; no firm D call. Trimming pared 3 bases from V and 0 bases from J, leaving 15 bases between. The germline V gene has CDR1 SGDLS and CDR2 YYNGEE. CDR3 length: 16 residues. Here the CDR3 DNA reads TGTGCCAGCAGCGGGGGAGGAGAGCACCTGAACACTGAAGCTTTCTTT. It translates to CASSGGGEHLNTEAFF. Together with reference TRBV9 and TRBJ1-1, the CDR3 gives the full variable domain: DSGVTQTPKHLITATGQRVTLRCSPRSGDLSVYWYQQSLDQGLQFLIQYYNGEERAKGNILERFSAQQFPDLHSELNLSSLELGDSALYFCASSGGGEHLNTEAFFGQGTRLTVV.

This clonotype was detected many times. The chain joins TRBV7-8 to TRBJ2-1; D is ambiguous. The CDR3 consists of 14 residues. CDR1 SGHVS and CDR2 FQNEAQ come from the germline V gene. Between the trimmed V and J ends, which lost 0 bases and 9 bases, there was a span of 12 bases. CDR3: CASSLASYFGEQFF. The CDR3, as DNA: TGTGCCAGCAGCTTAGCTTCATATTTCGGTGAGCAGTTCTTC.

This clonotype appeared many times. The chain combines TRBV7-6 with TRBJ2-5; 7 nucleotides line up with TRBD2. Germline values: CDR1 SGHVS, CDR2 FNYEAQ. J gave up 1 base and V 1 base, and 12 bases lay outside the gene matches. This CDR3 is built from 18 residues. CDR3 sequence (DNA): TGTGCCAGCAGCTTAGGTGCCTCTAGCGGAGAACCCCAAGAGACCCAGTACTTC. It specifies CASSLGASSGEPQETQYF.

The gene calls are TRBV7-2 and TRBJ2-5; 8 nucleotides match TRBD2. The V gene end was trimmed by 5 bases and the J gene end by 5 bases; junction bases not matched to a gene: 10. Germline loops: CDR1 SGHTA, CDR2 FQGNSA. The CDR3 is made up of 15 amino acids. The chain's CDR3 is CASSRAGALVETQYF. DNA for the CDR3: TGTGCCAGCAGCCGAGCGGGGGCATTAGTTGAGACCCAGTACTTC.

This clonotype turned up a few times. This chain links TRBV14 with TRBJ2-3; D remains unclear. The V gene lost 0 bases and the J gene lost 3 bases, with 7 bases spanning the gap. This CDR3 comprises 14 residues. Germline CDR1 and CDR2: SGHDN and FVKESK. The CDR3 nucleotides read TGTGCCAGCAGCCAAGATTCGTGGACAGATACGCAGTATTTT. This translates into CASSQDSWTDTQYF.

The chain combines TRBV11-2 with TRBJ2-2; D may match TRBD1 or TRBD2 (5 bases each). Germline CDR1 SGHAT, CDR2 FQNNGV. This CDR3 is 15 amino acids long. The V and J ends lost 5 bases and 1 base respectively, with 11 bases between them. CDR3 region: CASSRDAENTGELFF. In DNA form, the CDR3 reads TGTGCCAGCAGCCGGGACGCCGAGAACACCGGGGAGCTGTTTTTT.

A few counts support this clonotype. The chain links TRBV6-6 to TRBJ1-1; no clear D. CDR3 length equals 13 residues. Germline CDR1 MNHNY, CDR2 SVGAGI (reference sequence). V shed 8 bases and J shed 1 base, with 11 bases lying between them. CDR3 coding DNA: TGTGCCAGCGCCCTCGCAGGGAACACTGAAGCTTTCTTT. Its translation is CASALAGNTEAFF.

This clonotype was seen more than once but under ten times. The gene calls are TRBV4-1 and TRBJ1-2; 7 nucleotides line up with TRBD1. This CDR3 region has 17 residues. From germline, CDR1 is MGHRA and CDR2 YSYEKL. The trim removed 0 bases at V and 4 bases at J, leaving 11 bases unmatched. CDR3 sequence reads: CASSQDIGEGARYGYTF. The CDR3 nucleotides are TGCGCCAGCAGCCAAGATATCGGCGAGGGGGCCCGCTATGGCTACACCTTC.

This clonotype was observed a few times. V and J are TRBV7-3 and TRBJ2-2, with D hard to call. V was pared by 2 bases and J by 3 bases, with 10 bases between. Germline V gene data show CDR1 as SGHTA and CDR2 as FQGTGA. The CDR3 sequence is 15 residues long. As DNA, the CDR3 is TGTGCCAGCAGCTTACGCAGGCAGTACACCGGGGAGCTGTTTTTT. It specifies CASSLRRQYTGELFF.

In this sample, this clonotype turned up many times. V and J are TRBV7-8 and TRBJ1-1; no clear D. The CDR3 totals 16 residues. The ends were cut back, 0 bases at V and 8 bases at J, with 19 bases in the middle. Germline-derived CDR1 and CDR2 are SGHVS and FQNEAQ. The CDR3 bases are TGTGCCAGCAGCTTAGCGTCGAGGTTGGTATCAGCCGAAGCTTTCTTT. As protein: CASSLASRLVSAEAFF.

The rearrangement uses TRBV10-3 and TRBJ2-7; no clear D. V was trimmed by 2 bases and J by 0 bases, leaving 11 bases between them. Germline-derived CDR1 and CDR2 are ENHRY and SYGVKD. The CDR3 covers 15 residues. CDR3 in DNA: TGTGCCATCAGTGAGGGCCGTCGACCCTCCTACGAGCAGTACGTC. This codes for CAISEGRRPSYEQYV.

The chain couples TRBV27 to TRBJ2-3, with D possibly TRBD2 on 5 matching bases. This CDR3 is built from 11 residues. The ends were cut back, 6 bases at V and 8 bases at J, with 9 bases in the middle. CDR1 is MNHEY, CDR2 SMNVEV, per germline (reference sequence). CDR3 DNA: TGTGCCAGCAGCGGGGATGCTACGCAGTATTTT. It is translated as CASSGDATQYF.

This clonotype was counted only a few times. This chain joins TRBV6-5 and TRBJ2-2; no reliable D call. CDR1 MNHEY and CDR2 SVGAGI come from the germline V gene. The V gene lost 0 bases and the J gene lost 6 bases, with 11 bases spanning the gap. This CDR3 contains 15 residues. The CDR3 DNA sequence: TGTGCCAGCAGTTACTCGAATGGAGTTTCCGGGGAGCTGTTTTTT. It specifies CASSYSNGVSGELFF.

This clonotype was counted between two and nine times. The chain is built from TRBV12-3 or TRBV12-4 and TRBJ2-2, with 7 bases lining up with TRBD1. The CDR3 is 18 amino acids. V trimming: 3 bases; J trimming: 0 bases; junction bases outside the gene matches: 10. The CDR3 is CASSFKVEGATNTGELFF. The CDR3 DNA follows: TGTGCCAGCAGTTTTAAGGTAGAGGGGGCTACGAACACCGGGGAGCTGTTTTTT.

The chain combines TRBV20-1 with TRBJ2-2; TRBD1 is a possible D gene (5 bases). The CDR3 sequence is 16 residues long. The germline V and J ends were trimmed by 0 bases and 0 bases, with 11 bases remaining between them. Germline CDR1 and CDR2: DFQATT and SNEGSKA (reference sequence). DNA of the CDR3: TGCAGTGCTAGAGAGAGTCGCAGGGCGAACACCGGGGAGCTGTTTTTT. Translated: CSARESRRANTGELFF.

This clonotype was seen more than once but under ten times. The rearrangement uses TRBV4-1 and TRBJ1-2, with 9 bases that match TRBD1. Germline values: CDR1 MGHRA, CDR2 YSYEKL. This CDR3 is 15 amino acids long. Losses at the gene ends were 4 bases for V and 0 bases for J; bases not matched to a gene: 3. The chain's CDR3 is CASSPDRGTNYGYTF. As DNA, the CDR3 is TGCGCCAGCAGCCCGGACAGGGGAACTAACTATGGCTACACCTTC.

J is TRBJ1-2 and V is TRBV11-2; TRBD1 might be the D (6 bases). The CDR3 has 16 residues. Germline V gene sequence: CDR1 SGHAT, CDR2 FQNNGV. V dropped 5 bases and J dropped 8 bases, with 24 bases sitting between them. In nucleotides, the CDR3 is TGTGCCAGCAGCCCCCCTTTCCGACGGACAGATCCGGGCTACACCTTC. Translated: CASSPPFRRTDPGYTF.

The chain recombines TRBV20-1 with TRBJ2-1; 7 bases fit TRBD2. The length of the CDR3 is 14 residues. The germline V gene has CDR1 DFQATT and CDR2 SNEGSKA (reference sequence). V was pared by 1 base and J by 4 bases, with 4 bases of the junction left unmatched. CDR3 amino acids: CSARGGGSYNEQFF. The DNA for the CDR3 is TGCAGTGCTAGAGGGGGGGGAAGTTACAATGAGCAGTTCTTC.

This clonotype was found a few times. The chain joins TRBV6-6 to TRBJ2-4; D may correspond to TRBD1 or TRBD2 (6 bases each). Germline lookup yields CDR1 MNHNY and CDR2 SVGAGI (reference sequence). The CDR3 has 16 amino acids. The V end was cut by 0 bases, the J end by 7 bases, with 16 bases between. CDR3: CASSYSKPGAVNIQYF. In DNA form, the CDR3 reads TGTGCCAGCAGTTACTCGAAACCGGGGGCGGTGAACATTCAGTACTTC.

This chain connects TRBV28 to TRBJ2-5, with a weak D call TRBD1 (5 bases). V shed 6 bases and J shed 1 base, with 15 bases lying between them. CDR3 length equals 15 residues. Per germline, CDR1 MDHEN and CDR2 SYDVKM. The DNA for the CDR3 is TGTGCCAGCAGGACGTGGGGCAGGGCCCAAGAGACCCAGTACTTC. Its translation: CASRTWGRAQETQYF.

The chain is built from TRBV24-1 and TRBJ1-2, with TRBD1 matching over 8 bases. The CDR3 extends over 13 amino acids. The J segment lost 6 bases and the V segment lost 4 bases, leaving 3 bases of the junction unmatched. Per germline, CDR1 KGHDR and CDR2 SFDVKD. The CDR3 spells CATSDRQGNGYTF. The DNA for the CDR3 is TGTGCCACCAGTGACCGACAGGGGAATGGCTACACCTTC.

In its sample, this clonotype was seen many times. In nucleotides, the CDR3 is TGTGCCAGCAGTGATCCCCCGCAACTAGCGGGGGGGAGCACAGATACGCAGTATTTT. Protein: CASSDPPQLAGGSTDTQYF. This rearrangement joins TRBV6-1 to TRBJ2-3; TRBD2 matches 13 bases. The V gene end was trimmed by 3 bases and the J gene end by 0 bases; junction bases not matched to a gene: 9. The CDR3 totals 19 residues. The germline V gene encodes CDR1 MNHNS and CDR2 SASEGT.

This clonotype was seen a few times. The chain joins TRBV19 to TRBJ1-1; D may be TRBD1 (5 bases). This CDR3 comprises 14 residues. CDR1 and CDR2 (germline): LNHDA, SQIVND (reference sequence). Trimming shortened V by 3 bases and J by 1 base, and 9 bases separated the two germline ends. CDR3 loop: CASSMTTGNTEAFF. The CDR3 DNA sequence: TGTGCCAGTAGTATGACAACAGGGAACACTGAAGCTTTCTTT.

The chain couples TRBV10-2 to TRBJ2-1; D is unclear. The CDR3 is made up of 13 amino acids. Germline CDR1 WSHSY, CDR2 SAAADI. Trimming took off 0 bases at V and 4 bases at J, with 4 bases between the two ends. The CDR3 here is CASSESQYNEQFF. The CDR3, as DNA: TGCGCCAGCAGTGAGTCGCAGTACAATGAGCAGTTCTTC.